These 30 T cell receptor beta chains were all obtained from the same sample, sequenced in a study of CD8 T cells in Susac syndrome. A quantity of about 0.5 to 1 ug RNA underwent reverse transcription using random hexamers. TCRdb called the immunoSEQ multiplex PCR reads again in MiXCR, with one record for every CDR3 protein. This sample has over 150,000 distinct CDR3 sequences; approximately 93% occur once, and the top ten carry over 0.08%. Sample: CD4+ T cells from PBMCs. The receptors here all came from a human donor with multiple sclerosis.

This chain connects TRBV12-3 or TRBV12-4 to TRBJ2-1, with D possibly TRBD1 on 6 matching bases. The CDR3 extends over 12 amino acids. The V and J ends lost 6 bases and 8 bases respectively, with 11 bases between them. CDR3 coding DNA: TGTGCCAGCAGCCAGGGGTGGGATGAGCAGTTCTTC. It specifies CASSQGWDEQFF.

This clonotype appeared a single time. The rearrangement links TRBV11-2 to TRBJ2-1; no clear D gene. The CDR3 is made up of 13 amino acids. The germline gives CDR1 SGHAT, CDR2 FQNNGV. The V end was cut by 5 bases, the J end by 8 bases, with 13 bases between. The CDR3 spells CASSLRLGYEQFF. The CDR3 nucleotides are TGTGCCAGCAGCCTCAGGTTGGGCTATGAGCAGTTCTTC.

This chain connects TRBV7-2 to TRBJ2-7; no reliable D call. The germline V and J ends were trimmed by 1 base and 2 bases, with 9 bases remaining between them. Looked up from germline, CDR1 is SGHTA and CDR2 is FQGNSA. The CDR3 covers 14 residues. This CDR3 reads CASSLGTEAYEQYF. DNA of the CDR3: TGTGCCAGCAGCTTAGGGACGGAAGCCTACGAGCAGTACTTC.

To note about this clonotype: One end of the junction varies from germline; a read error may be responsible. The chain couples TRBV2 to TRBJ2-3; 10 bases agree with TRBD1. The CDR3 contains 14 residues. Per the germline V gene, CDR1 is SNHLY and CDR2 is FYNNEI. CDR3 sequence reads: CASKRDRGTDTQYF. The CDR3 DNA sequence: TGTGCCAGCAAACGGGACAGGGGCACGGATACGCAGTATTTT.

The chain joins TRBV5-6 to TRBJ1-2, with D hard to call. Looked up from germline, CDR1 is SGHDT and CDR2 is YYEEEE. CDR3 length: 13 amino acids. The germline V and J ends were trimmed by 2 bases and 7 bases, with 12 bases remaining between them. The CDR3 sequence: CASSFPPRPGYTF. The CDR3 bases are TGTGCCAGCAGCTTTCCCCCGCGTCCTGGCTACACCTTC.

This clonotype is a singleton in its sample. CDR3 loop: CASSLRPTNEKLFF. The DNA for the CDR3 is TGCGCCAGCAGCTTGAGACCAACTAATGAAAAACTGTTTTTT. The V and J genes are TRBV5-1 and TRBJ1-4; the D is unclear. V lost 1 base and J lost 0, with 4 bases in between. The CDR3 is 14 residues long. The germline V gene encodes CDR1 SGHRS and CDR2 YFSETQ. The whole variable domain, filled in from reference TRBV5-1 and TRBJ1-4, reads KAGVTQTPRYLIKTRGQQVTLSCSPISGHRSVSWYQQTPGQGLQFLFEYFSETQRNKGNFPGRFSGRQFSNSRSEMNVSTLELGDSALYLCASSLRPTNEKLFFGSGTQLSVL.

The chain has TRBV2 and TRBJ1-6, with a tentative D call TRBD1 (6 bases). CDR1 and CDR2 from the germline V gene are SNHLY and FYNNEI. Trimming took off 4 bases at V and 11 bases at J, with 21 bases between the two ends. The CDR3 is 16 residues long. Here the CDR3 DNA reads TGTGCCAGCAGTGGTCAGGGGTCCCCCAATAGGGCACCCCTCCACTTT. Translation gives CASSGQGSPNRAPLHF. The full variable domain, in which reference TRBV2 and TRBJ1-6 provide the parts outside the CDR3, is EPEVTQTPSHQVTQMGQEVILRCVPISNHLYFYWYRQILGQKVEFLVSFYNNEISEKSEIFDDQFSVERPDGSNFTLKIRSTKLEDSAMYFCASSGQGSPNRAPLHFGNGTRLTVT.

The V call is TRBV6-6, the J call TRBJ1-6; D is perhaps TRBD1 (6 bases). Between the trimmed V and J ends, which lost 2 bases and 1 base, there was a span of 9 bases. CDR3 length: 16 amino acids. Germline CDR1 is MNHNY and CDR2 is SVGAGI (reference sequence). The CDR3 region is CASSYGGASYNSPLHF. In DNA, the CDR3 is TGTGCCAGCAGTTACGGGGGGGCATCCTATAATTCACCCCTCCACTTT.

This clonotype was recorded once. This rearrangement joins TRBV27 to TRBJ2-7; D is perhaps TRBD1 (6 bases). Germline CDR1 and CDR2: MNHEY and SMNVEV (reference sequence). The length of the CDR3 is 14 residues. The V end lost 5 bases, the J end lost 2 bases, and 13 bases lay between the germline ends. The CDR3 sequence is CASSLQTGTYEQYF. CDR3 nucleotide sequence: TGTGCCAGCAGTCTCCAGACAGGAACCTACGAGCAGTACTTC.

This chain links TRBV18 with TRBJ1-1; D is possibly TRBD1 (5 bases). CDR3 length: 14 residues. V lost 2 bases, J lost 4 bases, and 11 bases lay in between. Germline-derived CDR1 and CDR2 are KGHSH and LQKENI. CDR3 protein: CASSPSGGGTEAFF. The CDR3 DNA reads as TGTGCCAGCTCACCAAGCGGGGGGGGCACTGAAGCTTTCTTT.

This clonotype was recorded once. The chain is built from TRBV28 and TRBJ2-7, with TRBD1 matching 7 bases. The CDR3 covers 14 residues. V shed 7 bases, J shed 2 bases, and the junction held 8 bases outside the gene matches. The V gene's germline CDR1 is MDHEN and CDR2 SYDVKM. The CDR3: CASNSPGQTYEQYF. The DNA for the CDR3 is TGTGCCAGCAACTCACCGGGACAGACCTACGAGCAGTACTTC.

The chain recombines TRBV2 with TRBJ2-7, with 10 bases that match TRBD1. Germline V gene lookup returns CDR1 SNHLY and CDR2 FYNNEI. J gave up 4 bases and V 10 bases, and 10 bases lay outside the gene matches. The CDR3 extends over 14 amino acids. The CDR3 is CAIRQGQGLYEQYF. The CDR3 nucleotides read TGTGCCATCCGTCAGGGACAGGGGCTATACGAGCAGTACTTC.

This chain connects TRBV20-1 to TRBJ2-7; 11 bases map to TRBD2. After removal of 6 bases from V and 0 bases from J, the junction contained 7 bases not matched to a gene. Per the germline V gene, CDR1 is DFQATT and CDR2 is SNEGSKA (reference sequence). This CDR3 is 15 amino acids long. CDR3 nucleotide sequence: TGCAGTGCGGAACTTACTAGCGGGGGCTCCTACGAGCAGTACTTC. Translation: CSAELTSGGSYEQYF.

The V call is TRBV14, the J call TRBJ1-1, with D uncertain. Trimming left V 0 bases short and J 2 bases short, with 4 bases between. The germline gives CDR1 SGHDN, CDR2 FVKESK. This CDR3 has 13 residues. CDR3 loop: CASSQEYNTEAFF. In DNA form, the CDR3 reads TGTGCCAGCAGCCAAGAGTATAACACTGAAGCTTTCTTT.

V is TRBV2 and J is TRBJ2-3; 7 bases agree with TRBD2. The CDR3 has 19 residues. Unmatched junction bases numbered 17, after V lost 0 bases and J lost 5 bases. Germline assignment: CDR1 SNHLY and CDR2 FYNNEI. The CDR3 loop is CASSEALRDLWGGIDTQYF. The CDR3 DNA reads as TGTGCCAGCAGTGAAGCGCTGAGGGACTTATGGGGGGGTATAGATACGCAGTATTTT.

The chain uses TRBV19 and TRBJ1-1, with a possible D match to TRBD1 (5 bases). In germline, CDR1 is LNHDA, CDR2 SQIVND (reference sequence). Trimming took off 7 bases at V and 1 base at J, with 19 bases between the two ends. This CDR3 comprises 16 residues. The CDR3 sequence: CASTMTGGSTNTEAFF. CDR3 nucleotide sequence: TGTGCCAGTACCATGACCGGGGGTAGTACGAACACTGAAGCTTTCTTT. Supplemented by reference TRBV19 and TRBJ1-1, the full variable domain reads DGGITQSPKYLFRKEGQNVTLSCEQNLNHDAMYWYRQDPGQGLRLIYYSQIVNDFQKGDIAEGYSVSREKKESFPLTVTSAQKNPTAFYLCASTMTGGSTNTEAFFGQGTRLTVV.

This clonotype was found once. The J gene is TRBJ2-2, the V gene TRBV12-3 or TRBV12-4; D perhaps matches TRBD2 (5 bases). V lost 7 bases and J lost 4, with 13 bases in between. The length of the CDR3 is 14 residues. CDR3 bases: TGTGCCAGCACCCGGGGTTTGCGCACCGGGGAGCTGTTTTTT. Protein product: CASTRGLRTGELFF.

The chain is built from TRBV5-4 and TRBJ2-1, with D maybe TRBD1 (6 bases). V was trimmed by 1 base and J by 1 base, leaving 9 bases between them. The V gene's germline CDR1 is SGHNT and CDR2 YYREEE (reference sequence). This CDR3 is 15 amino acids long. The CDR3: CASSLSGQSYNEQFF. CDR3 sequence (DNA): TGTGCCAGCAGCTTGTCCGGACAGTCCTACAATGAGCAGTTCTTC.

CDR3 DNA sequence: TGCAGTGCTACCGAGGGCCCCCTAGGAAGCTACACCTTC. Its protein is CSATEGPLGSYTF. This chain uses TRBV20-1 with TRBJ1-2; D remains ambiguous. CDR1 and CDR2 from the germline V gene are DFQATT and SNEGSKA (reference sequence). V was clipped by 4 bases and J by 9 bases, with 18 bases between them. CDR3 length: 13 residues.

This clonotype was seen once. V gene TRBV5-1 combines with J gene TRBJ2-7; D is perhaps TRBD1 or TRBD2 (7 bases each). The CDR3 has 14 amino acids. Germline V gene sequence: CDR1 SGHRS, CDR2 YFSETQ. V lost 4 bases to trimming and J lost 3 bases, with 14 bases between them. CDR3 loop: CASSVRGGDYEQYF. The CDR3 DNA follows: TGCGCCAGCAGCGTCAGGGGGGGAGACTACGAGCAGTACTTC.

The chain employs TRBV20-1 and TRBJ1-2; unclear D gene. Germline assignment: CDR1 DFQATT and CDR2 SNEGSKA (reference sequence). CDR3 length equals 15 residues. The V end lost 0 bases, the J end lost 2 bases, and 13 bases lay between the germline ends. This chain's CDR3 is CSARDQRERNYGYTF. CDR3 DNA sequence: TGCAGTGCTAGAGATCAAAGGGAAAGGAACTATGGCTACACCTTC.

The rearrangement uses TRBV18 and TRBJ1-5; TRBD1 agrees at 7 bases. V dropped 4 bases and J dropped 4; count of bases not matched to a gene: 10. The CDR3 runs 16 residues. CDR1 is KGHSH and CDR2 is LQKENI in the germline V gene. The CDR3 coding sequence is TGTGCCAGCTCACTCAGTCAGGGGGGGTCGAATCAGCCCCAGCATTTT. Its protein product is CASSLSQGGSNQPQHF. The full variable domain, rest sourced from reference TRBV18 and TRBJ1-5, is NAGVMQNPRHLVRRRGQEARLRCSPMKGHSHVYWYRQLPEEGLKFMVYLQKENIIDESGMPKERFSAEFPKEGPSILRIQQVVRGDSAAYFCASSLSQGGSNQPQHFGDGTRLSIL.

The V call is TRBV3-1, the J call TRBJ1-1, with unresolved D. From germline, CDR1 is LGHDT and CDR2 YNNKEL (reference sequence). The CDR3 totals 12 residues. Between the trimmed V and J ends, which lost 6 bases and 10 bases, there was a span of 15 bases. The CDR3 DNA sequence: TGTGCCAGCAGGAGGGTATTCCTAGGAGCTTTCTTT. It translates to CASRRVFLGAFF. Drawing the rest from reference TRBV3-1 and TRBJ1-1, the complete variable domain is DTAVSQTPKYLVTQMGNDKSIKCEQNLGHDTMYWYKQDSKKFLKIMFSYNNKELIINETVPNRFSPKSPDKAHLNLHINSLELGDSAVYFCASRRVFLGAFFGQGTRLTVV.

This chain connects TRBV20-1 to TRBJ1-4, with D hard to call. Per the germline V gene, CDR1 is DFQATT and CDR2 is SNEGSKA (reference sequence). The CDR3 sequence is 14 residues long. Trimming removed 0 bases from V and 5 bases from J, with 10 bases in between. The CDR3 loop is CSARDGRWNEKLFF. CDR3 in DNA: TGCAGTGCTAGAGATGGCAGGTGGAATGAAAAACTGTTTTTT.

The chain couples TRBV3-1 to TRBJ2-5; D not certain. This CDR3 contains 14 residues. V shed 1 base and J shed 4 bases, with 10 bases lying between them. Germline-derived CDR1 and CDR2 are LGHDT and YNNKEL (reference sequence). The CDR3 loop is CASSQVNGAETQYF. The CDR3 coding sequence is TGTGCCAGCAGCCAAGTGAATGGAGCAGAGACCCAGTACTTC.

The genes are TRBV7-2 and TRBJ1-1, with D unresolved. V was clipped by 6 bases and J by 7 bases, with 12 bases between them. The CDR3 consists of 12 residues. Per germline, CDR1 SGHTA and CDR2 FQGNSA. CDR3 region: CASRPPRGEAFF. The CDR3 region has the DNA TGTGCCAGCAGGCCACCGCGGGGTGAAGCTTTCTTT.

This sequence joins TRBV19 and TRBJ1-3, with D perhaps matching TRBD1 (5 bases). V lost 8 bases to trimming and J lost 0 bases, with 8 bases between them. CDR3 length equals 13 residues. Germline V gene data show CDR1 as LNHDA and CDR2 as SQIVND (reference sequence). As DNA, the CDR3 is TGTGCCAGTTCTGGGGGCTCTGGAAACACCATATATTTT. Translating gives CASSGGSGNTIYF.

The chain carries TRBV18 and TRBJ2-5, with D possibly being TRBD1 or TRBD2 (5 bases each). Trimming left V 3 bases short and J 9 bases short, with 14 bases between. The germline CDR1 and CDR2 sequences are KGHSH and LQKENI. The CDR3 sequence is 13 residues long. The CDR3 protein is CASSPRDRGAQYF. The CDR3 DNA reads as TGTGCCAGCTCACCTCGGGACCGGGGCGCCCAGTACTTC.

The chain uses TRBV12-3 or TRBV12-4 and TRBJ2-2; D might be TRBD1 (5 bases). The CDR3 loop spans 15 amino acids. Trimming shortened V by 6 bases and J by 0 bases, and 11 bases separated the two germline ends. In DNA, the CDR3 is TGTGCCAGCAGAAGGGGCAGAGCGAACACCGGGGAGCTGTTTTTT. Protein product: CASRRGRANTGELFF.

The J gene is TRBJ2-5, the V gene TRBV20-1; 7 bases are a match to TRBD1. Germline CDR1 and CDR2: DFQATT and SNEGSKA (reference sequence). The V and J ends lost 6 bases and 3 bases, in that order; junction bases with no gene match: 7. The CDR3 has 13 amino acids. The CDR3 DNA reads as TGCAGTGCGAGGGGGCAGTTCAAAGAGACCCAGTACTTC. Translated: CSARGQFKETQYF.